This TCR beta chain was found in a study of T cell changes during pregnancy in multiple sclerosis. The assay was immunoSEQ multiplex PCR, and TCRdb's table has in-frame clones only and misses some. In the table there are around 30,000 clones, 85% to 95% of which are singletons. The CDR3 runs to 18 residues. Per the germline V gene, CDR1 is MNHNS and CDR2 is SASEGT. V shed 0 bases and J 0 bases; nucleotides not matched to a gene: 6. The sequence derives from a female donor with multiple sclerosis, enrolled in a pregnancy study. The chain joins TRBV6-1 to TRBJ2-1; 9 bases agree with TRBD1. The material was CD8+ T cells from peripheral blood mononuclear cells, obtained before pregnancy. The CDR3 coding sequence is TGTGCCAGCAGTGAAGCGGAAGGGACAGGGATCTCCTACAATGAGCAGTTCTTC. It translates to CASSEAEGTGISYNEQFF.